The clone carrying this T cell receptor (beta chain) was seen a single time. The sample is drawn from a study of blood T cell repertoires in COVID-19. The authors' processing: How many nucleated cells were present was estimated from reference gene primer amplification. The protocol was immunoSEQ multiplex PCR, while the TCRdb copy is restricted to in-frame clones and leaves out a portion. The V and J calls and clone size come from that table; D and trimming were worked out from the DNA. There are over 250,000 clones in the sample; about 85% occur only once, and about an eighth lies in the top ten. Trimming took 3 bases from V and 3 from J, leaving 14 bases between them. Germline CDR1 and CDR2: SGHVS and FQNEAQ. CDR3 length equals 15 residues.

The source material was peripheral blood. The chain combines TRBV7-8 with TRBJ1-1, with D perhaps TRBD1 (6 bases). The sequence derives from a human donor in a cohort sampled during active COVID-19. CDR3 residues: CASSFAGTRDTEAFF. The CDR3 DNA is TGTGCCAGCAGCTTCGCCGGGACACGTGACACTGAAGCTTTCTTT.